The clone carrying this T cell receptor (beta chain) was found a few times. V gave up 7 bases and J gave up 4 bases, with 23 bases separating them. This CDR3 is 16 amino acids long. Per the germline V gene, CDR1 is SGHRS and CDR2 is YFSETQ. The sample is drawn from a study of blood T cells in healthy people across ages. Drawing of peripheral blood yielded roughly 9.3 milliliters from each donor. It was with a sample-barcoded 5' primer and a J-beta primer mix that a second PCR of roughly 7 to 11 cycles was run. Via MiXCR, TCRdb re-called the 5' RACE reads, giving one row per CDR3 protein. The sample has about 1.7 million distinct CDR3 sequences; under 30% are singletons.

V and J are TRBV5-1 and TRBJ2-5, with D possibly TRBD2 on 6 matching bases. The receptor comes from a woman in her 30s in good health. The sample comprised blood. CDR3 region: CASYRVGTRSSETQYF. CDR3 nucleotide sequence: TGCGCCAGCTATCGCGTGGGGACTCGATCATCAGAGACCCAGTACTTC.